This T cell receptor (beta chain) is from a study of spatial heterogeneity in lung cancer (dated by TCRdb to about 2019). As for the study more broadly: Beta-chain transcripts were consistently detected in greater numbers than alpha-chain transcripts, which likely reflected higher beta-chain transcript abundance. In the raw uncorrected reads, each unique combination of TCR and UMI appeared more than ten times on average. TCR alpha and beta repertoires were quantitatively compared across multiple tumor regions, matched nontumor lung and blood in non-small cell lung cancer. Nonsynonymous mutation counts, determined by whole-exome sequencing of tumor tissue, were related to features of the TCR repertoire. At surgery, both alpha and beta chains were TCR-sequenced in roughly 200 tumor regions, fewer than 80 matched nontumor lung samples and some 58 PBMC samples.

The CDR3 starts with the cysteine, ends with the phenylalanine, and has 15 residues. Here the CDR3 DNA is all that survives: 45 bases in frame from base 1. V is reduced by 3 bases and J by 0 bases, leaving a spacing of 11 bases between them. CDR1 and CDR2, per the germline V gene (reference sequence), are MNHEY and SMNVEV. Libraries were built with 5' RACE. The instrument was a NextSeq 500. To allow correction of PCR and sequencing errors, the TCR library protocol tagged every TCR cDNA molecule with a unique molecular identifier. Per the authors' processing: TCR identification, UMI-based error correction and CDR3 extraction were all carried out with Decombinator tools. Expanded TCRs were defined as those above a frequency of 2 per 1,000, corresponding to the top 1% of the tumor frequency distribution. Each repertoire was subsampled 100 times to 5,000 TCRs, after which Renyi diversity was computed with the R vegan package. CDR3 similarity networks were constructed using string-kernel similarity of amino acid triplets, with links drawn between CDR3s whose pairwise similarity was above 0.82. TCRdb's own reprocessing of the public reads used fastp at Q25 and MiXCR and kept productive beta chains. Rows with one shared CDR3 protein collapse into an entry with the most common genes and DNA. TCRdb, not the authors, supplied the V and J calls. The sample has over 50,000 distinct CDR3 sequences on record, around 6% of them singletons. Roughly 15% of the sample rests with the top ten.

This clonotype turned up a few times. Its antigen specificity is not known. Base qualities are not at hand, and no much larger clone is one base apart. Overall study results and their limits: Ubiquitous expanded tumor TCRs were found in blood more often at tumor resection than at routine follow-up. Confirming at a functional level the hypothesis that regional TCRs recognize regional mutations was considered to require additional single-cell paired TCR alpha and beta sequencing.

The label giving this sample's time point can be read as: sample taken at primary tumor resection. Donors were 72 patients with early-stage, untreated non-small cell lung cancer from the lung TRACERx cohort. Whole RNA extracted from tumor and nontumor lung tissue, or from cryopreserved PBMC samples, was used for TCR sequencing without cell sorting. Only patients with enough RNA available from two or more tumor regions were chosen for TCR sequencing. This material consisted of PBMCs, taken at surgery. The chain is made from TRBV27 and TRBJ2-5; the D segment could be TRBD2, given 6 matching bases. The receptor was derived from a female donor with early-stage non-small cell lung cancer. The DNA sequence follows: TGTGCCAGCAGTTTGGCAGGGACTTACCAAGAGACCCAGTACTTC. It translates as CASSLAGTYQETQYF.